What follows are 8 T cell receptor beta chains derived from one specimen sequenced in a study of T cell responses to AZD1222 COVID-19 vaccine. Sequencing used immunoSEQ multiplex PCR; TCRdb keeps in-frame clones, though not all of them. The sample yields about 72,000 clones, 70% to 90% seen once. This specimen was peripheral blood, taken on day 0 of AZD1222 vaccination. These receptors all stem from an adult in good health.

CDR3 loop: CSVTTSGSIGEQYF. For the CDR3, the DNA is TGCAGCGTCACCACTAGCGGGAGTATCGGCGAGCAGTACTTC. The gene calls are TRBV29-1 and TRBJ2-7; 11 nucleotides match TRBD2. From germline, CDR1 is SQVTM and CDR2 ANQGSEA. V was clipped by 6 bases and J by 6 bases; unmatched bases: 10. The CDR3 consists of 14 residues.

CDR3 coding DNA: TGTGCCAGCAGTTCCCCGGGTAGCGTGTTCGCAGATACGCAGTATTTT. Amino acid sequence: CASSSPGSVFADTQYF. V is TRBV6-5 and J is TRBJ2-3; possible D gene TRBD2, 5 bases. The CDR3 is 16 amino acids. The V end lost 4 bases, the J end lost 4 bases, and 18 bases lay between the germline ends. The germline V gene encodes CDR1 MNHEY and CDR2 SVGAGI.

CDR3 sequence (DNA): TGTGCCAGCAGTCACCCGGAGTTCCAAGAGACCCAGTACTTC. The encoded protein is CASSHPEFQETQYF. The chain uses TRBV6-2 or TRBV6-3 and TRBJ2-5; D gene uncertain. Germline V gives CDR1 MNHEY, CDR2 SVGEGT. Trimming pared 5 bases from V and 1 base from J, leaving 11 bases between. The CDR3 has 14 amino acids.

The chain is built from TRBV29-1 and TRBJ2-1, with TRBD2 identical over 9 bases. Per germline, CDR1 SQVTM and CDR2 ANQGSEA. Trimming took 7 bases from V and 1 from J; bases not matched to a gene: 5. CDR3 length equals 14 residues. CDR3 coding DNA: TGCAGCGGAGCGGGGGGAGCTTCCTACAATGAGCAGTTCTTC. This codes for CSGAGGASYNEQFF.

The rearrangement joins TRBV7-2 to TRBJ2-2; D uncertain. Germline loops: CDR1 SGHTA, CDR2 FQGNSA. V lost 5 bases to trimming and J lost 3 bases, with 13 bases between them. This CDR3 has 15 amino acids. CDR3 protein: CASSLNRLHTGELFF. As DNA, the CDR3 is TGTGCCAGCAGCCTCAATCGTCTGCACACCGGGGAGCTGTTTTTT.

V and J are TRBV7-8 and TRBJ1-4; 9 bases are shared with TRBD1. Germline CDR1 is SGHVS and CDR2 is FQNEAQ. The CDR3 length is 15 residues. V trimming: 10 bases; J trimming: 6 bases; junction bases outside the gene matches: 12. The CDR3 here is CATDSGQGEDEKLFF. For the CDR3, the DNA is TGTGCCACCGACTCGGGACAGGGTGAAGATGAAAAACTGTTTTTT.

This clone appeared once. For the CDR3, the DNA is TGTGCCAGCAGCTCGCGATCAACGGTACCTGAAGCTTTCTTT. Its translation: CASSSRSTVPEAFF. The chain carries TRBV13 and TRBJ1-1; no clear D. This CDR3 is built from 14 residues. Germline lookup yields CDR1 PRHDT and CDR2 FYEKMQ (reference sequence). V was shortened by 4 bases and J by 6 bases, with 15 bases between the two germline ends.

This sequence joins TRBV19 and TRBJ2-3; D not certain. The germline V and J ends were trimmed by 3 bases and 3 bases, with 13 bases remaining between them. The germline CDR1 and CDR2 sequences are LNHDA and SQIVND (reference sequence). The CDR3 sequence is 15 residues long. The CDR3 loop is CASSISGKLTDTQYF. The CDR3 DNA sequence: TGTGCCAGTAGTATTTCTGGGAAACTGACAGATACGCAGTATTTT.